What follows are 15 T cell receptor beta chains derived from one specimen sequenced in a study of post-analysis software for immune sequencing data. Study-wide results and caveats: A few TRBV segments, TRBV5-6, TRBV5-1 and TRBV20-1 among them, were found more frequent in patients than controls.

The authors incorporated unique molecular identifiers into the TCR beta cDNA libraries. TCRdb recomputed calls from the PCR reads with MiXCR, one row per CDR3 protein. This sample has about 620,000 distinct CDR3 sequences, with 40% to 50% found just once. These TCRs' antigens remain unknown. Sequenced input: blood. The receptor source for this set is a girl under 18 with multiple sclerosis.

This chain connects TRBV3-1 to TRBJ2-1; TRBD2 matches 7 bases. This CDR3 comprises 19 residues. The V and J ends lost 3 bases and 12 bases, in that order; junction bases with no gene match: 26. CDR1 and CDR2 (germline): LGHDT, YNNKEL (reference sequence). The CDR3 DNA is TGTGCCAGCAGCCAGCCCGTGGCTAGCGGATGGAGGATAGCGAGCGGGCAGTTCTTC. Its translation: CASSQPVASGWRIASGQFF.

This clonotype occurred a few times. CDR3 amino acids: CASSWGLPRSYEQYF. CDR3 nucleotide sequence: TGTGCCAGCAGCTGGGGACTACCCCGCTCCTACGAGCAGTACTTC. The chain employs TRBV3-1 and TRBJ2-7; 7 positions agree with TRBD2. The germline V gene has CDR1 LGHDT and CDR2 YNNKEL (reference sequence). The V and J ends lost 5 bases and 0 bases, in that order; junction bases with no gene match: 7. The CDR3 loop spans 15 amino acids.

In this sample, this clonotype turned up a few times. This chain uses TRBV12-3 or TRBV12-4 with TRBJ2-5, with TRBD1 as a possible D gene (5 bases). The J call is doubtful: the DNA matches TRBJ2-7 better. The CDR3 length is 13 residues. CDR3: CASGPRVSHEQYF. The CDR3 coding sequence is TGTGCCAGCGGCCCCAGGGTTTCCCACGAGCAGTACTTC.

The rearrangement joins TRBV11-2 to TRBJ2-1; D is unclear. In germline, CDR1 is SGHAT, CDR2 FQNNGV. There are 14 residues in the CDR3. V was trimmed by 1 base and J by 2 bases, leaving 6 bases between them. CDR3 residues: CASSLGRPYNEQFF. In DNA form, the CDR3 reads TGTGCCAGCAGCTTAGGAAGACCCTACAATGAGCAGTTCTTC.

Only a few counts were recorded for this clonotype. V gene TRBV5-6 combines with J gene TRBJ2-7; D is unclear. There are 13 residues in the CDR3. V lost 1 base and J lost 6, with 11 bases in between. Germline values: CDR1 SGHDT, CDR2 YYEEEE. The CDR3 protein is CASSLPGAGEQYF. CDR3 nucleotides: TGTGCCAGCAGCTTGCCGGGCGCAGGCGAGCAGTACTTC. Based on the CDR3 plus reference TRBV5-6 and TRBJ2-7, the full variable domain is DAGVTQSPTHLIKTRGQQVTLRCSPKSGHDTVSWYQQALGQGPQFIFQYYEEEERQRGNFPDRFSGHQFPNYSSELNVNALLLGDSALYLCASSLPGAGEQYFGPGTRLTVT.

CDR3 nucleotide sequence: TGTGCCAGCAGCCACGGTTTACAGGGGCACGGGCTCTATGGCTACACCTTC. Its protein is CASSHGLQGHGLYGYTF. This chain uses TRBV3-1 with TRBJ1-2, with TRBD1 identical over 7 bases. The CDR3 contains 17 residues. Germline CDR1 LGHDT, CDR2 YNNKEL (reference sequence). Unmatched junction bases numbered 14, after V lost 3 bases and J lost 4 bases.

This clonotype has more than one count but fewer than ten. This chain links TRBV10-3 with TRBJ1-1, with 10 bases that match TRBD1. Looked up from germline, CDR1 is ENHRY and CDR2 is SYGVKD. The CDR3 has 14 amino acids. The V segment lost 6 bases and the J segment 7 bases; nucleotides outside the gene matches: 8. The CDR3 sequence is CAISSDRGLNEAFF. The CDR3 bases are TGTGCCATCAGCTCAGACAGGGGGCTAAATGAAGCTTTCTTT.

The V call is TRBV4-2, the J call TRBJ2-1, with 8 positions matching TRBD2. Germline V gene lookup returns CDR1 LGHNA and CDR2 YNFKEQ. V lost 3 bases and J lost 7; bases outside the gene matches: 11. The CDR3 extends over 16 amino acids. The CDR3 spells CASSHGTSGPENEQFF. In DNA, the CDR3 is TGTGCCAGCAGCCATGGTACTAGCGGACCCGAGAATGAGCAGTTCTTC.

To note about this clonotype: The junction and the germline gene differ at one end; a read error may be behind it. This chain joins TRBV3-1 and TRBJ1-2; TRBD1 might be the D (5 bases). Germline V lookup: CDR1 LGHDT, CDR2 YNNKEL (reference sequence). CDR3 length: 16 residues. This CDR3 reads CASNQDSGDVPYGYTF. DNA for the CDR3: TGTGCCAGCAACCAAGATAGCGGGGACGTTCCCTATGGCTACACCTTC. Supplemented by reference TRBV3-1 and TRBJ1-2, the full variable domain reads DTAVSQTPKYLVTQMGNDKSIKCEQNLGHDTMYWYKQDSKKFLKIMFSYNNKELIINETVPNRFSPKSPDKAHLNLHINSLELGDSAVYFCASNQDSGDVPYGYTFGSGTRLTVV.

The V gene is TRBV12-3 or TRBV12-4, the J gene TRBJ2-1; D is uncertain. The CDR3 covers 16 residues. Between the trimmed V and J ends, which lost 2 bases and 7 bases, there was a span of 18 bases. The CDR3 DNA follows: TGTGCCAGCAGTTTAACGGTGCGGTCCAAGGGTAATGAGCAGTTCTTC. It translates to CASSLTVRSKGNEQFF.

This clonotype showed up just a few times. In DNA form, the CDR3 reads TGCAGCGTTGATCAGGACAGGGGAAATCCCTATGGCTACACCTTC. Its translation is CSVDQDRGNPYGYTF. This chain links TRBV29-1 with TRBJ1-2, with 9 bases matching TRBD1. The CDR3 covers 15 residues. V trimming: 3 bases; J trimming: 4 bases; junction bases outside the gene matches: 9. Germline V gives CDR1 SQVTM, CDR2 ANQGSEA.

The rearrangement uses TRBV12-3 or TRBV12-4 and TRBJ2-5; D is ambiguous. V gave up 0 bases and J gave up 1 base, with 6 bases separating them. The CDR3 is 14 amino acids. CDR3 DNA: TGTGCCAGCAGTTTAGCGGAACTCCAAGAGACCCAGTACTTC. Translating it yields CASSLAELQETQYF.

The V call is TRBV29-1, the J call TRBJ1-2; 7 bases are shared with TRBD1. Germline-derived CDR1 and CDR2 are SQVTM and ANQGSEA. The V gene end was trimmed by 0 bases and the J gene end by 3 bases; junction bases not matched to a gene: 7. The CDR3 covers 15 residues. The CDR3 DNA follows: TGCAGCGTTGAAGAGCCCGATGGGACAGACTATGGCTACACCTTC. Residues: CSVEEPDGTDYGYTF.

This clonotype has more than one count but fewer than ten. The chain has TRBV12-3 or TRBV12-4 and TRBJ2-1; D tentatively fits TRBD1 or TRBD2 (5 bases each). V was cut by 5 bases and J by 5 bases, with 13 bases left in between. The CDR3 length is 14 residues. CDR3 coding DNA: TGTGCCAGCAGTGCAGGGAGACCCAACAATGAGCAGTTCTTC. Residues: CASSAGRPNNEQFF.

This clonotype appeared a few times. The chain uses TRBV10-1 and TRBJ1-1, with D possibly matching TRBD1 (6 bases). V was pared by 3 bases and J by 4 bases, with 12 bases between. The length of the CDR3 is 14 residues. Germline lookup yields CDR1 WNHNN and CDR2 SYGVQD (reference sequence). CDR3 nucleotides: TGCGCCAGCAGTGAATACAGGGTCAGCACTGAAGCTTTCTTT. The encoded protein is CASSEYRVSTEAFF.